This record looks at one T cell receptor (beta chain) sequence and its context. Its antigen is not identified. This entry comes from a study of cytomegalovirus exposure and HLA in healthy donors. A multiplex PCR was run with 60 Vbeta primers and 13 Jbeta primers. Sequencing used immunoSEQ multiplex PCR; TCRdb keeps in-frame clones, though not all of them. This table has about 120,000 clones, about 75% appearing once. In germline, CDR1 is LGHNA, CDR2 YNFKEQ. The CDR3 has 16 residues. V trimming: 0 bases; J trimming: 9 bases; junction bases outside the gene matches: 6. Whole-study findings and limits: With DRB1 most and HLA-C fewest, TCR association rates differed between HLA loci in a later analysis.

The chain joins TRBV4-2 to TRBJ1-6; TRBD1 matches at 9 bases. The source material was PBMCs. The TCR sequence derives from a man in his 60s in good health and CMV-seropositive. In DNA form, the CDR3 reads TGTGCCAGCAGCCAAGATTTGGGACAGGGCGTTTCACCCCTCCACTTT. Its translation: CASSQDLGQGVSPLHF.